This T cell receptor (beta chain) emerged from a study of cytomegalovirus exposure and HLA in healthy donors. Primers included in the PCR were 60 Vbeta and 13 Jbeta primers. Using immunoSEQ multiplex PCR, the repertoire was profiled, and TCRdb retains in-frame clones only, with some absent. The sample comprises approximately 110,000 clones, roughly three quarters of which are singletons, and about 1% rests with the top ten. V dropped 8 bases and J dropped 0 bases, with 11 bases sitting between them. The CDR3 consists of 13 residues. The germline CDR1 and CDR2 sequences are SGHAT and FQDESV (reference sequence).

The specimen sequenced was PBMCs. The receptor's source is a woman in her twenties or thirties in good health and CMV-seronegative. The chain recombines TRBV11-1 with TRBJ2-7, with D perhaps TRBD1 (5 bases). The CDR3 is CASRSQGSYEQYF. The CDR3, as DNA: TGTGCCAGCCGCTCTCAGGGCTCCTACGAGCAGTACTTC.